This T cell receptor beta chain was retrieved from a study of cytomegalovirus exposure and HLA in healthy donors. Across the whole study: Out of approximately 170 million T cells, an earlier analysis found 117 million unique TCR beta sequences in total. Findings and caveats of the study: Most TCR beta V segments were productive about 90% or about 30% of the time in an earlier analysis.

Unmatched junction bases numbered 8, after V lost 5 bases and J lost 4 bases. The CDR3 covers 15 residues. CDR1 and CDR2 (germline): SNHLY, FYNNEI. On this clone itself: Its antigen is not identified.

Healthy individuals who donated bone marrow served as the donors. PCR primers comprised 60 Vbeta and 13 Jbeta primers. Measured with immunoSEQ multiplex PCR; TCRdb has only the in-frame clones, and not every one. Of nearly 200,000 clones in the sample, about 81% were seen once. This TCR was sampled from a woman aged 50 to 60 in good health and CMV-seropositive. Sequencing used PBMCs. The genes are TRBV2 and TRBJ1-1, with TRBD1 matching 9 bases. CDR3 nucleotides: TGTGCCAGCAGTTCTCAGGGACAGGGAAGCACTGAAGCTTTCTTT. Amino acid sequence: CASSSQGQGSTEAFF.